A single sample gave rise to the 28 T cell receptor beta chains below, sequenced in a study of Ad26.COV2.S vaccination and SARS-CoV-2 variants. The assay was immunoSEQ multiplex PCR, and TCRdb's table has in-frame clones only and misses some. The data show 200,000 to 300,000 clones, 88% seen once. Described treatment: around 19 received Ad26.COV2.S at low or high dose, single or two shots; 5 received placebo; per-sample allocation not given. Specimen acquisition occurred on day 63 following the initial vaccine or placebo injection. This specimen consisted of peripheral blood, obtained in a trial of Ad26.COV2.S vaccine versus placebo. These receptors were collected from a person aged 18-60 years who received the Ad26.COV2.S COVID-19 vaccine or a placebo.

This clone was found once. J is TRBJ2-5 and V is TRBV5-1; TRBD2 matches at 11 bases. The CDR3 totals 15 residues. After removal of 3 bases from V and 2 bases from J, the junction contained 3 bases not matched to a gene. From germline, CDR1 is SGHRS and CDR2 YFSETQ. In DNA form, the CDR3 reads TGCGCCAGCAGCTCGGGACTAGCGGATCAAGAGACCCAGTACTTC. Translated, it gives CASSSGLADQETQYF. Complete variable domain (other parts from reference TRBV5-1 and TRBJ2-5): KAGVTQTPRYLIKTRGQQVTLSCSPISGHRSVSWYQQTPGQGLQFLFEYFSETQRNKGNFPGRFSGRQFSNSRSEMNVSTLELGDSALYLCASSSGLADQETQYFGPGTRLLVL.

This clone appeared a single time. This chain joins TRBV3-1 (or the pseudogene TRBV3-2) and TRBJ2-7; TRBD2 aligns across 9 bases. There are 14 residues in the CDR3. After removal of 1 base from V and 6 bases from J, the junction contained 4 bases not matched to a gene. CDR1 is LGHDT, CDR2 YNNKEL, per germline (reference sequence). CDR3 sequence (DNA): TGTGCCAGCAGCCAAGTAGCGGGAGTGGGCGAGCAGTACTTC. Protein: CASSQVAGVGEQYF.

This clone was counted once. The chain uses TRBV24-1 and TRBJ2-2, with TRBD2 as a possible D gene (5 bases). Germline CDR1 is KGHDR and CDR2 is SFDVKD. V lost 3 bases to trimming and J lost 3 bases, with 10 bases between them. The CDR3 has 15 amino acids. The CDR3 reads CATSDVSGDTGELFF. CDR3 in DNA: TGTGCCACCAGTGATGTGAGCGGAGACACCGGGGAGCTGTTTTTT.

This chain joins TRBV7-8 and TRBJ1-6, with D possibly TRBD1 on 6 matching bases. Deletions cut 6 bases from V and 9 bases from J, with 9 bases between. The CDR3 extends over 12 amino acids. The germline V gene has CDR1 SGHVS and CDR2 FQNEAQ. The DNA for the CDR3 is TGTGCCAGCAGGGAGGGGGTTTCACCCCTCCACTTT. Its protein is CASREGVSPLHF.

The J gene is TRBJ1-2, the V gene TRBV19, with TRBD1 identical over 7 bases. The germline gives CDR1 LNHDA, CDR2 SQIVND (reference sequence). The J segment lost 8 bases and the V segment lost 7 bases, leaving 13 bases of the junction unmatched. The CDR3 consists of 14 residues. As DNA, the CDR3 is TGTGCCAGTAAACCGACAGGGAGAATGAGGGGCTACACCTTC. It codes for CASKPTGRMRGYTF.

CDR3 loop: CASSARSSYNEQFF. CDR3 nucleotide sequence: TGTGCCAGCAGTGCCAGGTCATCCTACAATGAGCAGTTCTTC. The chain employs TRBV28 and TRBJ2-1; D remains ambiguous. This CDR3 has 14 residues. Germline-derived CDR1 and CDR2 are MDHEN and SYDVKM. V was shortened by 5 bases and J by 1 base, with 9 bases between the two germline ends.

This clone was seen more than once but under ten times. The CDR3 nucleotides read TGTGCCAGCAGCAAGATAGCGGGAGTATCCTACAATGAGCAGTTCTTC. Translating gives CASSKIAGVSYNEQFF. The chain carries TRBV7-9 and TRBJ2-1; TRBD2 aligns across 9 bases. The length of the CDR3 is 16 residues. CDR1 and CDR2 (germline): SEHNR, FQNEAQ (reference sequence). V lost 5 bases, J lost 1 base, and 6 bases stayed unmatched.

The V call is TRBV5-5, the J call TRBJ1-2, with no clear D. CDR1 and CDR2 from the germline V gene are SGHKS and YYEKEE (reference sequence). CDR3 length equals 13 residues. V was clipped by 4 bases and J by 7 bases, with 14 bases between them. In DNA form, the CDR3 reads TGTGCCAGCAGCCTCCCAGTAAAAACTGGCTACACCTTC. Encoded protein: CASSLPVKTGYTF. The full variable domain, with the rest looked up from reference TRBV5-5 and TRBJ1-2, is DAGVTQSPTHLIKTRGQQVTLRCSPISGHKSVSWYQQVLGQGPQFIFQYYEKEERGRGNFPDRFSARQFPNYSSELNVNALLLGDSALYLCASSLPVKTGYTFGSGTRLTVV.

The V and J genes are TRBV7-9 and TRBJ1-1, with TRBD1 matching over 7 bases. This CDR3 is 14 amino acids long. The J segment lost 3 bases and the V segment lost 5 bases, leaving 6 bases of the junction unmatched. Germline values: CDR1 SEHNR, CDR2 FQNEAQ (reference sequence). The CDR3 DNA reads TGTGCCAGCAGCCCCCCAGGGGGGGACACTGAAGCTTTCTTT. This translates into CASSPPGGDTEAFF.

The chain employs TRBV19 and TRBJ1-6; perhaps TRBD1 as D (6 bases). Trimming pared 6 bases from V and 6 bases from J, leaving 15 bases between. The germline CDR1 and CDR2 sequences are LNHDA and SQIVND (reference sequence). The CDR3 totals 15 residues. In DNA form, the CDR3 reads TGTGCCAGTAGGGACAGAACACAAGCTAATTCACCCCTCCACTTT. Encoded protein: CASRDRTQANSPLHF.

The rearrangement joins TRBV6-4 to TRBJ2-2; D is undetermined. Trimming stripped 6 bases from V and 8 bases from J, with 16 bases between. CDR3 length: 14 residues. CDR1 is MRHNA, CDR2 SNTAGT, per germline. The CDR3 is CASSPTSLAGELFF. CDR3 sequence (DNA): TGTGCCAGCAGCCCGACAAGCCTTGCGGGGGAGCTGTTTTTT.

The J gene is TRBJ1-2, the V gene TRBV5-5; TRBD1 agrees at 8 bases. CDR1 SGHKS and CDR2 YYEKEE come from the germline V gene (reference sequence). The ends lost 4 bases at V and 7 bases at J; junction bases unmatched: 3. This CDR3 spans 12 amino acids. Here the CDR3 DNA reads TGTGCCAGCAGCCCGGGGACAGGTGGCTACACCTTC. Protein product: CASSPGTGGYTF.

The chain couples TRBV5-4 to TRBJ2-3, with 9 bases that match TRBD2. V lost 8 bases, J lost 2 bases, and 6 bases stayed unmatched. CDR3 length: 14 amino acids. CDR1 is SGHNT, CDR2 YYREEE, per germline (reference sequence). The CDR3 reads CASSGGDVTDTQYF. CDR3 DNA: TGTGCCAGTAGCGGGGGCGACGTCACAGATACGCAGTATTTT.

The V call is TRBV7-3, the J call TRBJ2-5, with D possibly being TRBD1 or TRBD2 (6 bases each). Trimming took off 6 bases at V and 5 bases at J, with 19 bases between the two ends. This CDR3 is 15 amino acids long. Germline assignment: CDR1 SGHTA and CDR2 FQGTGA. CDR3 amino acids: CASSLGPGAGETQYF. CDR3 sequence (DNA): TGTGCCAGCAGTTTAGGCCCGGGGGCGGGTGAGACCCAGTACTTC. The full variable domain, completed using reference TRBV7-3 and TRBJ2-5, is GAGVSQTPSNKVTEKGKYVELRCDPISGHTALYWYRQSLGQGPEFLIYFQGTGAADDSGLPNDRFFAVRPEGSVSTLKIQRTERGDSAVYLCASSLGPGAGETQYFGPGTRLLVL.

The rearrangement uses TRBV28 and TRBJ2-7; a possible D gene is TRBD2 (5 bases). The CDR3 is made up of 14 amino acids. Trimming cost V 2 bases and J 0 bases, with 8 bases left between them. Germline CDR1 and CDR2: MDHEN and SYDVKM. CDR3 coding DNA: TGTGCCAGCAGTTTACGGGGTCCCTCCTACGAGCAGTACTTC. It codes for CASSLRGPSYEQYF.

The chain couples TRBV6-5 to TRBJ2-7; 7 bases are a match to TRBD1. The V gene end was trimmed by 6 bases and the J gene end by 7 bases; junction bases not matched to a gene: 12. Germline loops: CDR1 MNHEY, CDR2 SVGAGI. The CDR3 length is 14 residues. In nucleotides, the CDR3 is TGTGCCAGCAGGCTAGACAGGGTGGTTGAAGAGCAGTACTTC. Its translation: CASRLDRVVEEQYF.

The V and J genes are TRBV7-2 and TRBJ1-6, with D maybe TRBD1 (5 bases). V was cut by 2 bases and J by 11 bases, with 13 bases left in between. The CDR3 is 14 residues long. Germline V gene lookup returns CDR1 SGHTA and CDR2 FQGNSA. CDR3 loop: CASSLRTRDAPLHF. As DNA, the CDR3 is TGTGCCAGCAGCTTACGGACAAGGGATGCACCCCTCCACTTT.

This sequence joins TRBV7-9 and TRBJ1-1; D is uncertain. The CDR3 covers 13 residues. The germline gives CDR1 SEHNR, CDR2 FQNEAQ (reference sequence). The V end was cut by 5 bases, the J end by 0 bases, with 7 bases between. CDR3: CASSLSLNTEAFF. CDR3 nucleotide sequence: TGTGCCAGCAGCCTCAGCCTGAACACTGAAGCTTTCTTT.

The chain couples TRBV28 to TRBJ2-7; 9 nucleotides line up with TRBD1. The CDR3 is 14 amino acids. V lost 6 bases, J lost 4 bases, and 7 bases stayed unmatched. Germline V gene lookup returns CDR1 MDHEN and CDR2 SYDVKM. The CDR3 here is CASRPPTGGYEQYF. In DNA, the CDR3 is TGTGCCAGCAGGCCACCGACAGGGGGATACGAGCAGTACTTC.

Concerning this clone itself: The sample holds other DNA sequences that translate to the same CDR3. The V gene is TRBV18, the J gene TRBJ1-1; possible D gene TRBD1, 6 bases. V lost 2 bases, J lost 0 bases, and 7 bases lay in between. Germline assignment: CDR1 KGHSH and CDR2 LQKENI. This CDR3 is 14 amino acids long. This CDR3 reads CASSPGGLNTEAFF. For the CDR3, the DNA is TGTGCCAGCTCACCAGGGGGCCTGAACACTGAAGCTTTCTTT.

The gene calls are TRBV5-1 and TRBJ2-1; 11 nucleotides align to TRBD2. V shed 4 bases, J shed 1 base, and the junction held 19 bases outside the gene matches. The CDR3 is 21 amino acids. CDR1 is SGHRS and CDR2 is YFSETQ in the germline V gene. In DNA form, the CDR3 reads TGCGCCAGCAGCAGGGCCGAGATACTAGCGGGGGTCACGGGGTCCTACAATGAGCAGTTCTTC. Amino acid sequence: CASSRAEILAGVTGSYNEQFF. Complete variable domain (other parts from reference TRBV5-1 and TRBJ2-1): KAGVTQTPRYLIKTRGQQVTLSCSPISGHRSVSWYQQTPGQGLQFLFEYFSETQRNKGNFPGRFSGRQFSNSRSEMNVSTLELGDSALYLCASSRAEILAGVTGSYNEQFFGPGTRLTVL.

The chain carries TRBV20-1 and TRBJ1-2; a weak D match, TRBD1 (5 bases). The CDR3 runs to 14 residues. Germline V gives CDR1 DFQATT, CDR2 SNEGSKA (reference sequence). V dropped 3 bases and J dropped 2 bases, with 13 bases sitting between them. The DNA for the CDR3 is TGCAGTGCTAGTTCCAGGGTGGGGAACTATGGCTACACCTTC. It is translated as CSASSRVGNYGYTF.

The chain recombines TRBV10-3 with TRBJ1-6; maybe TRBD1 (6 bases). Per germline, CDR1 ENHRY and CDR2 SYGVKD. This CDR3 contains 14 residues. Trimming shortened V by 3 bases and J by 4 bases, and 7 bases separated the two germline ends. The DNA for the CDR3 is TGTGCCATCAGTGACGGGACATATAATTCACCCCTCCACTTT. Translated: CAISDGTYNSPLHF.

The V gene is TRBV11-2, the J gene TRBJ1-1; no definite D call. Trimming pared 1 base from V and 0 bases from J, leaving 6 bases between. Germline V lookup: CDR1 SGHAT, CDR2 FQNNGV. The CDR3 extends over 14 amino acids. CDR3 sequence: CASSLAGVNTEAFF. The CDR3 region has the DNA TGTGCCAGCAGCTTAGCTGGGGTGAACACTGAAGCTTTCTTT.

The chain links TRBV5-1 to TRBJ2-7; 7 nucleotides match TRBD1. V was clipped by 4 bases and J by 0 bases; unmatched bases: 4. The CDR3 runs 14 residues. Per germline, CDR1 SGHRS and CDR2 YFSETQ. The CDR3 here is CASSVQGSSYEQYF. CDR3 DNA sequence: TGCGCCAGCAGCGTACAGGGGAGCTCCTACGAGCAGTACTTC.

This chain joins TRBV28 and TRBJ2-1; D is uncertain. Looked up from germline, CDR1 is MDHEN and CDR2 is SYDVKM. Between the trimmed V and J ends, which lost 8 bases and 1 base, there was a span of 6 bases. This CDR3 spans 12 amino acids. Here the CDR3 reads CASSRSYNEQFF. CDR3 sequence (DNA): TGTGCCAGCTCGCGGTCCTACAATGAGCAGTTCTTC.

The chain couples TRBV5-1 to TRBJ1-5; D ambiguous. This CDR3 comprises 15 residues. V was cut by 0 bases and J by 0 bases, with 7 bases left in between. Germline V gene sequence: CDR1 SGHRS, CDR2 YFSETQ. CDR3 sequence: CASSLEGYSNQPQHF. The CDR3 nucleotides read TGCGCCAGCAGCTTGGAGGGCTATAGCAATCAGCCCCAGCATTTT.

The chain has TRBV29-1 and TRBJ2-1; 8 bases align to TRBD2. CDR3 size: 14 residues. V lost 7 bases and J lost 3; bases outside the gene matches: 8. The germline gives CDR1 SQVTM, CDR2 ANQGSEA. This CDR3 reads CSAKGTSVYNEQFF. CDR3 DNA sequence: TGCAGCGCTAAAGGGACTAGTGTCTACAATGAGCAGTTCTTC.